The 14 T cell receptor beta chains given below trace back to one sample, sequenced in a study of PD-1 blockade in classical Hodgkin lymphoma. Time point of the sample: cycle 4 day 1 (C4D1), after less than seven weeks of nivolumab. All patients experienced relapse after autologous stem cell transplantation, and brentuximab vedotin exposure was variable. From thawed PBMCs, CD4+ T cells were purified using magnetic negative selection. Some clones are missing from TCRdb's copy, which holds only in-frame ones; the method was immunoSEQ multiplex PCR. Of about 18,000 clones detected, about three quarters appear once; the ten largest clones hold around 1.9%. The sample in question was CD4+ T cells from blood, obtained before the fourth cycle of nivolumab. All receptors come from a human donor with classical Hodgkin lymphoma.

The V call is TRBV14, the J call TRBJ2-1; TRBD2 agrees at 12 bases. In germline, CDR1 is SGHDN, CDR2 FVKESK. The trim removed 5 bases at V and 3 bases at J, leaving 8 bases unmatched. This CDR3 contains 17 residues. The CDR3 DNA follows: TGTGCCAGCAGCGGTCGACTAGCGGGAGATTACTACAATGAGCAGTTCTTC. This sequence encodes CASSGRLAGDYYNEQFF.

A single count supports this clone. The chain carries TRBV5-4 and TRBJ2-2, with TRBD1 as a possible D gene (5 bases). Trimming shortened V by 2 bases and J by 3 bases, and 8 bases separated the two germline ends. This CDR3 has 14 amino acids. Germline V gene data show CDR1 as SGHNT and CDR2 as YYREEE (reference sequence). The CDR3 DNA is TGTGCCAGCAGCTTTGGACAAGACACCGGGGAGCTGTTTTTT. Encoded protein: CASSFGQDTGELFF.

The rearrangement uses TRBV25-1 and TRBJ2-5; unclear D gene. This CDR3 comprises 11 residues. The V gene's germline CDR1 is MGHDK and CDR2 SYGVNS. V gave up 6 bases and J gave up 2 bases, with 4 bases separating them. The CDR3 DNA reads TGTGCCAGCAGAGAACAAGAGACCCAGTACTTC. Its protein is CASREQETQYF.

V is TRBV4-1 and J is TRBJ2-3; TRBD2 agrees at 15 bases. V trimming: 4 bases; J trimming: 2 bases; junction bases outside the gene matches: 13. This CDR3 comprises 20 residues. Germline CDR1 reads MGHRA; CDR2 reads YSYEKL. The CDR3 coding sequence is TGCGCCAGCAGCCTGAGGACTAGCGGGAGGGCCTCTACCTCCACAGATACGCAGTATTTT. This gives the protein CASSLRTSGRASTSTDTQYF.

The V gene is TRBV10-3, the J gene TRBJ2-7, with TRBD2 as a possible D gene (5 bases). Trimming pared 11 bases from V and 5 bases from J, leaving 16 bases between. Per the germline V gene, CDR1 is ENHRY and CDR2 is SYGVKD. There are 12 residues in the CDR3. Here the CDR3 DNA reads TGTGCCTCGATGAGGGTTCCAGACGAGCAGTACTTC. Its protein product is CASMRVPDEQYF.

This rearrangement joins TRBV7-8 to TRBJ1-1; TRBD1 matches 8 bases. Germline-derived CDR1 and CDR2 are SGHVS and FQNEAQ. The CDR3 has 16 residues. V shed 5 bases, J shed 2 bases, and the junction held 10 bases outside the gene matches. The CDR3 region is CASSRQTGAQNTEAFF. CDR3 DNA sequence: TGTGCCAGCAGCCGTCAGACAGGGGCTCAAAACACTGAAGCTTTCTTT. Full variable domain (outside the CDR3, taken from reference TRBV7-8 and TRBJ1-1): GAGVSQSPRYKVAKRGQDVALRCDPISGHVSLFWYQQALGQGPEFLTYFQNEAQLDKSGLPSDRFFAERPEGSVSTLKIQRTQQEDSAVYLCASSRQTGAQNTEAFFGQGTRLTVV.

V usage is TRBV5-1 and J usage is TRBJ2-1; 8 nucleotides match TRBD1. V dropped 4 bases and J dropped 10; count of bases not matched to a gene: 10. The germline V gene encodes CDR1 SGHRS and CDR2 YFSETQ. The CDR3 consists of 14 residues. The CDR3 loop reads CASSPGQGWNEQFF. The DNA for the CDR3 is TGCGCCAGCAGCCCCGGACAGGGATGGAACGAGCAGTTCTTC.

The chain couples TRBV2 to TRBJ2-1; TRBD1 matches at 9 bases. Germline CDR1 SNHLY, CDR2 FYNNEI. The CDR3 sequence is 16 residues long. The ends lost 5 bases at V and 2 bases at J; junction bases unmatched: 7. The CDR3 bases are TGTGCCAGCAGTAAGGGGGGACAGGGAACCTACAATGAGCAGTTCTTC. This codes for CASSKGGQGTYNEQFF.

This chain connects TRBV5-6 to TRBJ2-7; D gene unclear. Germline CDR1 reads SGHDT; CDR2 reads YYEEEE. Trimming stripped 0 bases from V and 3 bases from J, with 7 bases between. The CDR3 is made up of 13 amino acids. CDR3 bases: TGTGCCAGCAGCTTGGGGTCTATCTACGAGCAGTACTTC. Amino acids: CASSLGSIYEQYF.

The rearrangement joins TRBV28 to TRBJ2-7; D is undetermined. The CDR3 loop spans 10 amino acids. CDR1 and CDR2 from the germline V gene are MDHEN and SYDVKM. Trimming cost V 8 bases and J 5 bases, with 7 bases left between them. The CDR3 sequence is CASLVDEQYF. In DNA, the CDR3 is TGTGCCAGCTTGGTGGACGAGCAGTACTTC.

The CDR3 sequence: CASSLMENTEAFF. CDR3 in DNA: TGTGCCAGCAGCTTGATGGAGAACACTGAAGCTTTCTTT. This chain joins TRBV11-3 and TRBJ1-1; D is uncertain. Trimming removed 3 bases from V and 1 base from J, with 6 bases in between. CDR1 is SGHNT, CDR2 YENEEA, per germline. The CDR3 is made up of 13 amino acids.

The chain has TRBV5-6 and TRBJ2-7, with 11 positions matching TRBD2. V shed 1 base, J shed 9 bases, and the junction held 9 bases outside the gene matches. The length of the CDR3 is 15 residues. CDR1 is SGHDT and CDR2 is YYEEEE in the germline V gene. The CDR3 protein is CASSLRGLAVRGQYF. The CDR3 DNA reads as TGTGCCAGCAGCTTGAGGGGACTAGCGGTGAGGGGGCAGTACTTC.

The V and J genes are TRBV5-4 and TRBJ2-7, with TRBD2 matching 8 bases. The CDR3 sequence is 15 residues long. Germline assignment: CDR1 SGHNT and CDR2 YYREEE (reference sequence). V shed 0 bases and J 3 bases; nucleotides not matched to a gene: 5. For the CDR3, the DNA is TGTGCCAGCAGCTTGGGCACTAGCGGAGACTACGAGCAGTACTTC. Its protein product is CASSLGTSGDYEQYF.

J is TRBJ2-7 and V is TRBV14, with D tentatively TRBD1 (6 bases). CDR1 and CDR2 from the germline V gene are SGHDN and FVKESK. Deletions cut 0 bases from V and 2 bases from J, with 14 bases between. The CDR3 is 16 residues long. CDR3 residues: CASSQDQGLTPYEQYF. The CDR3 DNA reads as TGTGCCAGCAGCCAAGATCAGGGGTTGACCCCCTACGAGCAGTACTTC.